One and the same sample provided the 11 T cell receptor beta chains below, sequenced in a study of blood T cell repertoires in COVID-19. Produced via immunoSEQ multiplex PCR; TCRdb's table is partial and in-frame only. This table holds about 210,000 clones, approximately 89% found once. The sample was peripheral blood. These receptors were taken from a woman between 40 and 50 years old with acute or convalescent COVID-19.

The rearrangement uses TRBV4-2 and TRBJ2-2, with TRBD2 matching over 9 bases. The length of the CDR3 is 15 residues. With 3 bases clipped from V and 4 bases from J, the junction kept 3 bases outside the gene matches. Germline-derived CDR1 and CDR2 are LGHNA and YNFKEQ. This chain's CDR3 is CASSQRGGTTGELFF. DNA of the CDR3: TGTGCCAGCAGCCAGCGGGGGGGGACCACCGGGGAGCTGTTTTTT.

V usage is TRBV25-1 and J usage is TRBJ1-3; 8 bases agree with TRBD1. Trimming removed 2 bases from V and 3 bases from J; junction bases left unmatched: 0. This CDR3 has 14 amino acids. Looked up from germline, CDR1 is MGHDK and CDR2 is SYGVNS. CDR3 bases: TGTGCCAGCAGTGAAGACAGGGGTGGAAACACCATATATTTT. This sequence encodes CASSEDRGGNTIYF.

The chain combines TRBV6-5 with TRBJ2-7; 12 positions agree with TRBD2. The length of the CDR3 is 14 residues. Germline values: CDR1 MNHEY, CDR2 SVGAGI. With V trimmed by 8 bases and J by 3 bases, 5 bases remained unmatched. CDR3 in DNA: TGTGCCAGCGGGGGACTAGCGGGCGTCTACGAGCAGTACGTC. Translating gives CASGGLAGVYEQYV.

The chain combines TRBV4-1 with TRBJ2-1, with 9 positions matching TRBD1. Germline assignment: CDR1 MGHRA and CDR2 YSYEKL. The CDR3 is 15 residues long. V dropped 1 base and J dropped 8; count of bases not matched to a gene: 6. The CDR3 loop reads CASSQGGQGLYEQFF. The CDR3 DNA reads as TGCGCCAGCAGCCAAGGGGGACAGGGCCTATATGAGCAGTTCTTC.

The chain has TRBV19 and TRBJ1-5; TRBD1 aligns across 8 bases. Germline trimming cut 6 bases from V and 0 bases from J; bases unmatched to any gene: 4. Germline V CDR1 and CDR2: LNHDA, SQIVND (reference sequence). The CDR3 runs 15 residues. The CDR3 protein is CASRSGGYSNQPQHF. The CDR3 coding sequence is TGTGCCAGTAGATCAGGGGGCTATAGCAATCAGCCCCAGCATTTT.

The genes are TRBV11-2 and TRBJ1-1; 8 bases line up with TRBD1. This CDR3 has 19 residues. After removal of 5 bases from V and 5 bases from J, the junction contained 22 bases not matched to a gene. The germline gives CDR1 SGHAT, CDR2 FQNNGV. CDR3 coding DNA: TGTGCCAGCAGCCCACTAGGGGGTCGAGGACAGGGAGGAGGAACTGAAGCTTTCTTT. Translation gives CASSPLGGRGQGGGTEAFF.

This chain connects TRBV7-8 to TRBJ1-1; TRBD1 is a possible D gene (6 bases). CDR1 and CDR2 (germline): SGHVS, FQNEAQ. There are 16 residues in the CDR3. The V end was cut by 5 bases, the J end by 1 base, with 17 bases between. This chain's CDR3 is CASSVDRSSGNTEAFF. CDR3 bases: TGTGCCAGCAGCGTTGACAGGTCTTCGGGGAACACTGAAGCTTTCTTT.

The CDR3 region has the DNA TGTGCCAGTCACAGGGGTAGTGGCTACACCTTC. Its translation is CASHRGSGYTF. The J gene is TRBJ1-2, the V gene TRBV2, with 7 bases fitting TRBD1. V was clipped by 9 bases and J by 7 bases; unmatched bases: 5. The CDR3 consists of 11 residues. Germline V gives CDR1 SNHLY, CDR2 FYNNEI.

CDR3 in DNA: TGTGCCAGCAGTGCTCTAGGCACTGAAGCTTTCTTT. Translating it yields CASSALGTEAFF. J is TRBJ1-1 and V is TRBV2; no clear D gene. In germline, CDR1 is SNHLY, CDR2 FYNNEI. Trimming left V 4 bases short and J 4 bases short, with 7 bases between. This CDR3 is 12 amino acids long.

Only one count was recorded for this clone. CDR3 DNA sequence: TGTGCCAGCAGCCCAGGGGTAACGGGGGAAAAACTGTTTTTT. Residues: CASSPGVTGEKLFF. This chain uses TRBV4-2 with TRBJ1-4; TRBD1 might be the D (6 bases). The germline CDR1 and CDR2 sequences are LGHNA and YNFKEQ. Trimming removed 4 bases from V and 8 bases from J, with 14 bases in between. CDR3 length: 14 residues.

The V call is TRBV5-1, the J call TRBJ2-5; 7 positions agree with TRBD1. The germline V gene has CDR1 SGHRS and CDR2 YFSETQ. V lost 4 bases to trimming and J lost 4 bases; unmatched junction nucleotides: 7. This CDR3 contains 14 residues. This CDR3 is CASSRRTGSETQYF. CDR3 DNA: TGCGCCAGCAGCCGGAGGACAGGTTCAGAGACCCAGTACTTC.